This TCR beta chain was recovered during a study of OX40 agonist ivuxolimab in advanced cancers. On the study more broadly: Earlier treatment with anti-PD-1, anti-PD-L1 or anti-CTLA-4 was permitted, and 35% to 45% had received some. Study observations and caveats: Low normalized T-cell clonal expansion was additionally recorded for some nonresponders. Dosing at 0.1 to 3.0 mg/kg was accompanied by clonal expansion of CD4+ and CD8+ blood T cells by week 6.

Samples of blood were obtained at baseline, on cycle 4 day 1, and on cycle 7 day 1. This table comes from immunoSEQ multiplex PCR, and its TCRdb copy is limited to in-frame clones, with some not included. Of 62,000 or so clones in the sample, roughly nine tenths were seen once. This clone was detected once. Its antigen is currently unknown. The TCR comes from an adult with an advanced solid tumor such as melanoma, head and neck, liver or kidney cancer. The material was CD4+ or CD8+ T cells sorted from blood, obtained in a trial of the OX40 agonist ivuxolimab.

The CDR3 sequence is CASSLGARGGEKLFF. DNA of the CDR3: TGTGCCAGCAGTTTAGGGGCCAGGGGCGGAGAAAAACTGTTTTTT. The chain combines TRBV28 with TRBJ1-4, with D maybe TRBD1 (6 bases). The CDR3 totals 15 residues. V was pared by 2 bases and J by 8 bases, with 15 bases between. Germline V lookup: CDR1 MDHEN, CDR2 SYDVKM.